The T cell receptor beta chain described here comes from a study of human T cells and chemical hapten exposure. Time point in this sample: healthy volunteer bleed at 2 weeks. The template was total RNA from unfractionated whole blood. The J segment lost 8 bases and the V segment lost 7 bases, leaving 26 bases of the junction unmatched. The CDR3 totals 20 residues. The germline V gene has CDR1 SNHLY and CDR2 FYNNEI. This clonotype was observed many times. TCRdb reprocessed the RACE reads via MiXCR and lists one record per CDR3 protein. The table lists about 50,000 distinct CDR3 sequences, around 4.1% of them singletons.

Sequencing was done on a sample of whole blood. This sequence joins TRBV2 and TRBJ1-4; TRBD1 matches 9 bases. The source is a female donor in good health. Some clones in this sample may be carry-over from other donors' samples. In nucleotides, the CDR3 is TGTGCCAGCACCCAAGGGACAGGGATCATCGCCACGGGCTTCCGGGAAAAACTGTTTTTT. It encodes CASTQGTGIIATGFREKLFF.